A selection of T cell receptor beta chains follows, all from one sample in a study of T cell responses to AZD1222 COVID-19 vaccine. Assay used: immunoSEQ multiplex PCR; TCRdb lists only in-frame clones, some missing. Of approximately 180,000 clones in the sample, about 87% were seen once. This specimen consisted of peripheral blood, obtained on day 0 of AZD1222 vaccination. These TCRs come from an adult in good health. The CDR3 runs from the conserved cysteine through the conserved F or W. Each record gives: CDR3 protein, CDR3 length, V gene.

cdr3_aa: CASSIWGDQPQHF
cdr3_length: 13
v_call: TRBV19

cdr3_aa: CATLLEAFSYEQYF
cdr3_length: 14
v_call: TRBV6-6

cdr3_aa: CASTAGLGEQYF
cdr3_length: 12
v_call: TRBV27

cdr3_aa: CASSPSIGQGNTEAFF
cdr3_length: 16
v_call: TRBV11-2

cdr3_aa: CASSFDEGRGNTIYF
cdr3_length: 15
v_call: TRBV7-9

cdr3_aa: CASSLVSWDSYNSPLHF
cdr3_length: 17
v_call: TRBV5-8

cdr3_aa: CASSLLGTSGSYEQYF
cdr3_length: 16
v_call: TRBV28

cdr3_aa: CASSLDVGRVPGELFF
cdr3_length: 16
v_call: TRBV5-1

cdr3_aa: CSARDTEPQHF
cdr3_length: 11
v_call: TRBV20-1

cdr3_aa: CASSERGAPGETQYF
cdr3_length: 15
v_call: TRBV2

cdr3_aa: CAWSLPGQPNQPQHF
cdr3_length: 15
v_call: TRBV30

cdr3_aa: CASTLGLAITYNEQFF
cdr3_length: 16
v_call: TRBV5-1

cdr3_aa: CASSLRGANVLTF
cdr3_length: 13
v_call: TRBV7-9

cdr3_aa: CASSARGNTEAFF
cdr3_length: 13
v_call: TRBV7-2

cdr3_aa: CASSQARDRYEQYF
cdr3_length: 14
v_call: TRBV3-1/TRBV3-2

cdr3_aa: CASSVTGTSTDTQYF
cdr3_length: 15
v_call: TRBV9

cdr3_aa: CASSSLGNYNSPLHF
cdr3_length: 15
v_call: TRBV6-5

cdr3_aa: CAISEFPGAEAFF
cdr3_length: 13
v_call: TRBV10-3

cdr3_aa: CASSYRANTGELFF
cdr3_length: 14
v_call: TRBV5-4

cdr3_aa: CATSDPRQNSPLHF
cdr3_length: 14
v_call: TRBV24-1

cdr3_aa: CASSLSVGGPLTDTQYF
cdr3_length: 17
v_call: TRBV27

cdr3_aa: CASSLDSTGGSYEQYF
cdr3_length: 16
v_call: TRBV5-1

cdr3_aa: CASSFGGGITGELFF
cdr3_length: 15
v_call: TRBV7-2

cdr3_aa: CASSFQGGNTDTQYF
cdr3_length: 15
v_call: TRBV7-3

cdr3_aa: CASSIGLSASDYEQYF
cdr3_length: 16
v_call: TRBV19

cdr3_aa: CASSEGQGGYGYTF
cdr3_length: 14
v_call: TRBV5-1

cdr3_aa: CASSSPGTGGGQPQHF
cdr3_length: 16
v_call: TRBV19

cdr3_aa: CASIGTSYEQYF
cdr3_length: 12
v_call: TRBV12-3/TRBV12-4

cdr3_aa: CASSLVGTGDEAFF
cdr3_length: 14
v_call: TRBV28

cdr3_aa: CASRDTRSGQYF
cdr3_length: 12
v_call: TRBV2

cdr3_aa: CASSIVAGEYSPLHF
cdr3_length: 15
v_call: TRBV19

cdr3_aa: CASSQGTGGVYEQYF
cdr3_length: 15
v_call: TRBV3-1/TRBV3-2